This T cell receptor beta chain is drawn from a study of T cell responses to AZD1222 COVID-19 vaccine. Study conclusions and caveats: Dominant at 160-218 and 743-854, vaccine-associated CD4 TCRs also spanned spike. No repertoire was sampled before or during the peak T cell response, only after it. Recipients of two AZD1222 doses showed rising Spike-specific TCR breadth and depth. Females made up more of the donors, who were largely white British, and clonal diversity may have come out too low.

This CDR3 spans 16 amino acids. CDR1 is GTSNPN, CDR2 SVGIG, per germline (reference sequence). V gave up 0 bases and J gave up 0 bases; unmatched junction bases: 5. Some clones are missing from TCRdb's copy, which holds only in-frame ones; the method was immunoSEQ multiplex PCR. The sample yields about 120,000 clones, 86% seen once. Of note for this clone: Its target is unknown.

The sequence derives from an adult in good health. This rearrangement joins TRBV30 to TRBJ2-4; 7 bases line up with TRBD1. The sample in question was peripheral blood, obtained on day 0 of AZD1222 vaccination. For the CDR3, the DNA is TGTGCCTGGAGTGTACGAGGGGGCTTAGCCAAAAACATTCAGTACTTC. It encodes CAWSVRGGLAKNIQYF. The full variable domain, its missing parts supplied by reference TRBV30 and TRBJ2-4, is SQTIHQWPATLVQPVGSPLSLECTVEGTSNPNLYWYRQAAGRGLQLLFYSVGIGQISSEVPQNLSASRPQDRQFILSSKKLLLSDSGFYLCAWSVRGGLAKNIQYFGAGTRLSVL.